A single sample gave rise to the 25 T cell receptor beta chains below, sequenced in a study of T cells in Graves' hyperthyroidism and ophthalmopathy. Amplified regions were TCR beta CDR3 sequences from RNA transcripts. The HTBI primer set drove a first-round RT-PCR of the TCR CDR3. TCRdb passed the multiplex PCR reads through MiXCR, listing each CDR3 protein once. The table records more than 550,000 distinct CDR3 sequences, 15% to 20% of them present only once. Source material: blood. The receptors stem from a man aged 50-60 years with Graves' hyperthyroidism.

This clonotype has ten or more counts. This chain joins TRBV20-1 and TRBJ1-2, with D possibly matching TRBD1 (5 bases). Trimming pared 0 bases from V and 4 bases from J, leaving 12 bases between. Germline V CDR1 and CDR2: DFQATT, SNEGSKA (reference sequence). This CDR3 is built from 14 residues. For the CDR3, the DNA is TGCAGTGCTAGAGATCCAACAGGACCCTATGGCTACACCTTC. Translating it yields CSARDPTGPYGYTF.

This clonotype was counted many times. The chain links TRBV19 to TRBJ1-1, with a weak D call TRBD1 (5 bases). With 7 bases removed from V and 3 bases from J, the gap between germline ends came to 18 bases. Germline loops: CDR1 LNHDA, CDR2 SQIVND (reference sequence). There are 15 residues in the CDR3. The CDR3 region is CASTPGAGSYTEAFF. The CDR3 bases are TGTGCCAGTACCCCCGGGGCAGGGTCGTACACTGAAGCTTTCTTT.

This clonotype has a count of ten or more. This sequence joins TRBV10-1 and TRBJ2-7, with no clear D. The CDR3 has 13 residues. Germline V gives CDR1 WNHNN, CDR2 SYGVQD (reference sequence). V lost 3 bases, J lost 4 bases, and 10 bases lay in between. The CDR3 loop is CASSEQGMYEQYF. Written as DNA, the CDR3 is TGCGCCAGCAGTGAACAAGGCATGTACGAGCAGTACTTC.

This clonotype was observed many times. The chain is built from TRBV2 and TRBJ2-7; TRBD1 matches 8 bases. V dropped 6 bases and J dropped 1; count of bases not matched to a gene: 11. This CDR3 is 16 amino acids long. Germline V gives CDR1 SNHLY, CDR2 FYNNEI. In DNA form, the CDR3 reads TGTGCCAGCAGGCAGTCGTGGGGGGACAGGTCCTACGAGCAGTACTTC. As protein: CASRQSWGDRSYEQYF.

This chain links TRBV5-5 with TRBJ1-1; no reliable D call. The CDR3 is 14 amino acids. Germline values: CDR1 SGHKS, CDR2 YYEKEE (reference sequence). The V and J ends lost 0 bases and 2 bases respectively, with 8 bases between them. The CDR3 reads CASSLEMGNTEAFF. CDR3 nucleotides: TGTGCCAGCAGCTTGGAGATGGGAAACACTGAAGCTTTCTTT.

This clonotype was recorded many times. The chain joins TRBV15 to TRBJ1-5; D may be TRBD1 (5 bases). Between the trimmed V and J ends, which lost 0 bases and 6 bases, there was a span of 15 bases. The germline V gene has CDR1 LNHNV and CDR2 YYDKDF (reference sequence). The CDR3 is made up of 16 amino acids. This CDR3 reads CATSREFGQATQPQHF. CDR3 nucleotide sequence: TGTGCCACCAGCAGAGAATTTGGACAAGCTACTCAGCCCCAGCATTTT.

At least ten counts were recorded for this clonotype. The chain joins TRBV28 to TRBJ1-2, with TRBD1 matching 7 bases. Germline lookup yields CDR1 MDHEN and CDR2 SYDVKM. Trimming at V came to 10 bases and at J to 8 bases, leaving 13 bases not matched to a gene. This CDR3 spans 13 amino acids. The CDR3 DNA is TGTGCCACCCGCCTACGACAGGGTGGCGGCTACACCTTC. Translating it yields CATRLRQGGGYTF.

J is TRBJ1-2 and V is TRBV24-1, with no clear D. CDR1 and CDR2 (germline): KGHDR, SFDVKD. V shed 0 bases and J shed 1 base, with 5 bases lying between them. The CDR3 length is 14 residues. The CDR3 sequence: CATSDLEVNYGYTF. CDR3 DNA: TGTGCCACCAGTGATTTGGAGGTTAACTATGGCTACACCTTC.

In its sample, this clonotype was seen many times. The genes are TRBV2 and TRBJ1-1, with D possibly matching TRBD1 (6 bases). Trimming took 6 bases from V and 0 from J, leaving 8 bases between them. Germline lookup yields CDR1 SNHLY and CDR2 FYNNEI. The CDR3 spans 13 residues. The CDR3 DNA is TGTGCCAGCAGGCGGACAGTGAACACTGAAGCTTTCTTT. Residues: CASRRTVNTEAFF.

This clonotype has a handful of counts. The chain links TRBV28 to TRBJ2-1; D is ambiguous. The V end lost 3 bases, the J end lost 6 bases, and 9 bases lay between the germline ends. CDR1 is MDHEN, CDR2 SYDVKM, per germline. The CDR3 totals 13 residues. CDR3: CASSLPLRNEQFF. DNA of the CDR3: TGTGCCAGCAGTTTGCCCCTCCGCAATGAGCAGTTCTTC.

The sample holds many counts of this clonotype. The chain combines TRBV10-2 with TRBJ2-7, with 10 bases fitting TRBD1. V shed 9 bases, J shed 2 bases, and the junction held 7 bases outside the gene matches. CDR3 length: 14 amino acids. The V gene's germline CDR1 is WSHSY and CDR2 SAAADI. The DNA for the CDR3 is TGCGCCAGTCGCAGGGGACAGGGGACCTACGAGCAGTACTTC. Translation gives CASRRGQGTYEQYF.

This clonotype showed up many times. The chain joins TRBV7-3 to TRBJ2-1; 10 bases are a match to TRBD1. The CDR3 has 16 amino acids. Germline CDR1 reads SGHTA; CDR2 reads FQGTGA. Trimming at V came to 2 bases and at J to 3 bases, leaving 4 bases not matched to a gene. The CDR3: CASSLADRGLYNEQFF. CDR3 DNA sequence: TGTGCCAGCAGCTTAGCCGACAGGGGGCTCTACAATGAGCAGTTCTTC.

The table lists this clonotype with many counts. The chain uses TRBV28 and TRBJ2-7; 10 nucleotides match TRBD1. This CDR3 comprises 11 residues. Germline V CDR1 and CDR2: MDHEN, SYDVKM. With 4 bases clipped from V and 9 bases from J, the junction kept 0 bases outside the gene matches. CDR3 sequence reads: CASSWTGGQYF. CDR3 in DNA: TGTGCCAGCAGTTGGACAGGGGGGCAGTACTTC.

This clonotype was seen a few times. The chain combines TRBV12-5 with TRBJ1-6; D remains ambiguous. Between the trimmed V and J ends, which lost 0 bases and 11 bases, there was a span of 23 bases. This CDR3 contains 18 residues. Germline V CDR1 and CDR2: LGHNT, FRNRAP. Here the CDR3 reads CASGLVLGREGAVAPLHF. DNA of the CDR3: TGTGCTAGTGGTTTGGTACTTGGTAGGGAAGGAGCTGTAGCACCCCTCCACTTT.

V usage is TRBV11-2 and J usage is TRBJ2-7; 8 positions match TRBD2. J was trimmed by 1 base and V by 5 bases; bases with no gene match: 10. Germline V gene lookup returns CDR1 SGHAT and CDR2 FQNNGV. The CDR3 totals 16 residues. The CDR3 spells CASSADTTSGSYEQYF. The CDR3 nucleotides are TGTGCCAGCAGCGCAGACACTACTAGCGGATCCTACGAGCAGTACTTC.

This clonotype has at least ten counts. The gene calls are TRBV20-1 and TRBJ2-7; 8 bases line up with TRBD1. The V segment lost 0 bases and the J segment 4 bases; nucleotides outside the gene matches: 11. This CDR3 is built from 16 residues. Germline V lookup: CDR1 DFQATT, CDR2 SNEGSKA (reference sequence). Here the CDR3 DNA reads TGCAGTGCTAGAGAGCGGACAGGGTCCCCGGTTTACGAGCAGTACTTC. Translated, it gives CSARERTGSPVYEQYF.

The V gene is TRBV7-9, the J gene TRBJ2-7; TRBD1 might be the D (6 bases). V was clipped by 3 bases and J by 3 bases, with 15 bases between them. This CDR3 contains 15 residues. Germline V gives CDR1 SEHNR, CDR2 FQNEAQ (reference sequence). CDR3 amino acids: CASSLGWTASYEQYF. CDR3 bases: TGTGCCAGCAGCTTGGGGTGGACAGCTAGCTACGAGCAGTACTTC.

In the case of this clonotype: A clone one base away is much larger, so this may be a read error. V usage is TRBV30 and J usage is TRBJ2-2; D possibly corresponds to TRBD2 (5 bases). CDR3 size: 15 residues. Germline-derived CDR1 and CDR2 are GTSNPN and SVGIG (reference sequence). As DNA, the CDR3 is TGTGCCTGGAGTGACTACTCCTTACACACCGGGGAGCCGTTTTTT. It codes for CAWSDYSLHTGEPFF.

This clonotype was detected a few times. A read error may account for a junction end that differs from germline. The gene calls are TRBV12-3 or TRBV12-4 and TRBJ1-2; D unclear. The CDR3 has 12 amino acids. As DNA, the CDR3 is TGTGCCGGCAGTTTAGGAAGCTATGGCTACACCTTC. As protein: CAGSLGSYGYTF.

This clonotype was seen many times. The chain is built from TRBV28 and TRBJ1-2, with D possibly being TRBD1 (5 bases). The germline V and J ends were trimmed by 5 bases and 0 bases, with 13 bases remaining between them. In germline, CDR1 is MDHEN, CDR2 SYDVKM. The CDR3 extends over 15 amino acids. The CDR3 coding sequence is TGTGCCAGCAGTGTCTCAGGGCAAGCTAACTATGGCTACACCTTC. Protein sequence: CASSVSGQANYGYTF.

The table lists this clonotype with many counts. V usage is TRBV7-9 and J usage is TRBJ1-6; D ambiguous. In germline, CDR1 is SEHNR, CDR2 FQNEAQ (reference sequence). The V end lost 2 bases, the J end lost 2 bases, and 13 bases lay between the germline ends. CDR3 length: 17 amino acids. In DNA form, the CDR3 reads TGTGCCAGCAGCTTACCCCCGGAAGCAGCCTATAATTCACCCCTCCACTTT. This translates into CASSLPPEAAYNSPLHF.

This clonotype was found many times. This chain uses TRBV7-8 with TRBJ2-1; possible D gene TRBD2, 6 bases. CDR3 length: 17 residues. Germline assignment: CDR1 SGHVS and CDR2 FQNEAQ. With 0 bases removed from V and 7 bases from J, the gap between germline ends came to 19 bases. Here the CDR3 reads CASSLARGGEGGNEQFF. CDR3 nucleotides: TGTGCCAGCAGCTTAGCGCGTGGAGGGGAAGGAGGGAATGAGCAGTTCTTC.

This clonotype has more than one count but fewer than ten. The rearrangement joins TRBV3-1 to TRBJ2-7, with unresolved D. Trimming cost V 4 bases and J 2 bases, with 15 bases left between them. CDR3 length: 15 amino acids. CDR1 LGHDT and CDR2 YNNKEL come from the germline V gene (reference sequence). The CDR3 sequence is CASSPALRYTYEQYF. The CDR3 nucleotides read TGTGCCAGCAGCCCTGCACTCAGGTATACCTACGAGCAGTACTTC.

In its sample, this clonotype was seen many times. The chain uses TRBV7-6 and TRBJ1-1; 8 nucleotides agree with TRBD1. This CDR3 spans 14 amino acids. V shed 5 bases and J 8 bases; nucleotides not matched to a gene: 10. Germline CDR1 reads SGHVS; CDR2 reads FNYEAQ. The CDR3 here is CASSPQTGGVEAFF. The DNA of the CDR3 is TGTGCCAGCAGCCCCCAAACAGGGGGGGTCGAAGCTTTCTTT.

The V and J genes are TRBV19 and TRBJ1-1, with TRBD1 matching over 7 bases. Losses at the gene ends were 7 bases for V and 7 bases for J; bases not matched to a gene: 21. The CDR3 spans 17 residues. The germline V gene encodes CDR1 LNHDA and CDR2 SQIVND (reference sequence). The CDR3 protein is CASTTHTQPRGDSEAFF. The CDR3 DNA sequence: TGTGCCAGTACCACCCATACCCAACCACGCGGGGACAGTGAAGCTTTCTTT.